This is a list of T cell receptor beta chains from one sample in a study of cytomegalovirus exposure and HLA in healthy donors. Using immunoSEQ multiplex PCR, the repertoire was profiled, and TCRdb retains in-frame clones only, with some absent. The profile shows fewer than 250,000 clones, less than 85% of them singletons. The specimen sequenced was PBMCs. The origin of the receptors is a woman aged 18-35 years in good health and CMV-seronegative. Each CDR3 is given with its conserved first and last residue. A D gene is named only where the DNA matches it firmly. Clone size is stated in some rows and not others, as once, few, many or a class when expanded.

v_call	d_call	j_call	clone_size	cdr3_nt	cdr3_aa
TRBV7-2	TRBD2	TRBJ2-7	-	TGTGCCAGCAGCGCCCGGACTAGCGGGAGGGCCTACGAGCAGTACTTC	CASSARTSGRAYEQYF
TRBV30	TRBD1	TRBJ1-2	-	TGTGCCTGGAGTATTGACAGGGGCTATGGCTACACCTTC	CAWSIDRGYGYTF
TRBV5-1	-	TRBJ2-7	-	TGCGCCAGCAGCCGAGACCAAGGGGGATACTACGAGCAGTACTTC	CASSRDQGGYYEQYF
TRBV9	-	TRBJ2-7	-	TGTGCCAGCAGCGAGTCCCGGGACTCCGTTCGAGACGAGCAGTACTTC	CASSESRDSVRDEQYF
TRBV7-9	TRBD2	TRBJ2-1	-	TGTGCCAGCAGCATGGGACTAGCGCAGATGTACAATGAGCAGTTCTTC	CASSMGLAQMYNEQFF
TRBV2	-	TRBJ2-5	few	TGTGCCAGCAGACAACAAGAGACCCAGTACTTC	CASRQQETQYF
TRBV18	TRBD1	TRBJ1-5	once	TGTGCCAGCTCACCATCAACAGGGGTTCAGCCCCAGCATTTT	CASSPSTGVQPQHF
TRBV11-2	-	TRBJ2-2	-	TGTGCCAGCAGCTTAGCGGGATTGGGGACCGGGGAGCTGTTTTTT	CASSLAGLGTGELFF
TRBV7-9	-	TRBJ1-6	-	TGTGCCAGCAGCTTAGGGGAAGGGACTTATTCACCCCTCCACTTT	CASSLGEGTYSPLHF
TRBV15	-	TRBJ1-1	-	TGTGCCACCAGCAGGGACGGAGAGTTGGCTTTCTTT	CATSRDGELAFF
TRBV20-1	-	TRBJ1-1	-	TGCAGCCCCGAGGGGAACACTGAAGCTTTCTTT	CSPEGNTEAFF
TRBV13	-	TRBJ2-4	-	TGTGCCAGCAGCCAAACCCATCCCCCGGGCATTCAGTACTTC	CASSQTHPPGIQYF
TRBV7-6	-	TRBJ2-2	-	TGTGCCAGCAGCTTAGGCTCAGTGGGGAACACCGGGGAGCTGTTTTTT	CASSLGSVGNTGELFF
TRBV2	TRBD1	TRBJ1-1	few	TGTGCCAGCAGTCGGACAGGGGCCACTGAAGCTTTCTTT	CASSRTGATEAFF
TRBV25-1	-	TRBJ1-5	-	TGTGCCAGCAGCCCTTCCAGGGGAGCTAATCAGCCCCAGCATTTT	CASSPSRGANQPQHF
TRBV27	TRBD2	TRBJ2-2	-	TGTGCCAGCAGTTTTGCAGGACCACTAGCGGGAGGCACCGGGGAGCTGTTTTTT	CASSFAGPLAGGTGELFF
TRBV7-9	TRBD1	TRBJ1-4	-	TGTGCCAGCAGCCAGACAGGGTTGAAGGAAAAACTGTTTTTT	CASSQTGLKEKLFF
TRBV5-1	-	TRBJ2-3	-	TGCGCCAGCAGCTTGACGGGAGAGGGGACAGATACGCAGTATTTT	CASSLTGEGTDTQYF
TRBV7-3	TRBD1	TRBJ2-1	-	TGTGCCAGCGGCCCGGGTACAGGGGGAAAAAATGAGCAGTTCTTC	CASGPGTGGKNEQFF
TRBV5-1	TRBD1	TRBJ2-2	-	TGCGCCAGCAGCTTGATGGCAGGGGGCACCGGGGAGCTGTTTTTT	CASSLMAGGTGELFF
TRBV7-3	-	TRBJ2-1	many	TGTGCCAGCAGCTTATTTGCGGGGAGCTCCTACAATGAGCAGTTCTTC	CASSLFAGSSYNEQFF
TRBV6-5	TRBD1	TRBJ1-2	-	TGTGCCAGCAGCCCTACAGGGGAGGGTGGCTACACCTTC	CASSPTGEGGYTF
TRBV5-4	TRBD1	TRBJ1-1	few	TGTGCCAGCAGCTTCGCTAGAGACAGGGGGGGCACTGAAGCTTTCTTT	CASSFARDRGGTEAFF
TRBV9	-	TRBJ1-1	-	TGTGCCAGCAGCGCGTGGGGGGCCCCGAACACTGAAGCTTTCTTT	CASSAWGAPNTEAFF
TRBV4-1	-	TRBJ1-2	-	TGCGCCAGCAGCCAAGATCCCAGCCGCTTCTATGGCTACACCTTC	CASSQDPSRFYGYTF
TRBV5-1	TRBD2	TRBJ2-1	once	TGCGCCAGCAGCTCCGGGACTAGCGGGACCAATGAGCAGTTCTTC	CASSSGTSGTNEQFF
TRBV30	TRBD2	TRBJ2-1	once	TGTGCCTGGAGTCGGGGGGAGGGTAGCTCCTACAATGAGCAGTTCTTC	CAWSRGEGSSYNEQFF
TRBV5-4	-	TRBJ2-7	-	TGTGCCAGCAGCTTGGGGGGGCAGTACGAGCAGTACTTC	CASSLGGQYEQYF
TRBV29-1	-	TRBJ1-2	-	TGCAGCGTTGAGGGTTACGGACAGCGGGAAAGCTATGGCTACACCTTC	CSVEGYGQRESYGYTF
TRBV10-3	TRBD2	TRBJ2-7	-	TGTGCCATCAGTGAGTCGGGAGCGGGAGGGCCCGGGGAGCAGTACTTC	CAISESGAGGPGEQYF
TRBV5-5	TRBD2	TRBJ2-1	few	TGTGCCAGCAGCTCGACTAGCGGCGCCTACAATGAGCAGTTCTTC	CASSSTSGAYNEQFF
TRBV7-9	-	TRBJ2-7	-	TGTGCCAGCAGCTTAGCGTCTGTTAGAACCTACGAGCAGTACTTC	CASSLASVRTYEQYF
TRBV14	-	TRBJ2-5	-	TGTGCCAGCAGCCAAAACCAAGAGACCCAGTACTTC	CASSQNQETQYF
TRBV6-1	TRBD1	TRBJ1-5	-	TGTGCCAGCAGTGGGACAGGGGTTCAGCCCCAGCATTTT	CASSGTGVQPQHF
TRBV2	-	TRBJ1-2	few	TGTGCCAGCAGTGAAGCGGGCGAGGACAATATCCTTTCCGGCCTCTATGGCTACACCTTC	CASSEAGEDNILSGLYGYTF
TRBV28	TRBD1	TRBJ1-4	once	TGTGCCAGCAGTTCACAGGGGCGGACTAATGAAAAACTGTTTTTT	CASSSQGRTNEKLFF
TRBV18	TRBD2	TRBJ2-2	-	TGTGCCAGCTCACCACCGTTGGCTAGCGGGTCGAACACCGGGGAGCTGTTTTTT	CASSPPLASGSNTGELFF
TRBV2	-	TRBJ2-1	few	TGTGCCGGGGGGCTCGAGTACAATGAGCAGTTCTTC	CAGGLEYNEQFF
TRBV5-4	-	TRBJ2-7	-	TGTGCCAGCAGCCTGCCCGGGGTCTCCTACGAGCAGTACTTC	CASSLPGVSYEQYF
TRBV6-1	TRBD1	TRBJ2-7	-	TGTGCCAGCAGGGGACAGGGGGCGCCGGGGGAGCAGTACTTC	CASRGQGAPGEQYF
TRBV27	TRBD1	TRBJ1-5	-	TGTGCCAGCTGGGACAGGCCTAATCAGCCCCAGCATTTT	CASWDRPNQPQHF
TRBV19	-	TRBJ1-6	-	TGTGCCAGTATGGGGCAGGTTAATAATTCACCCCTCCACTTT	CASMGQVNNSPLHF
TRBV27	-	TRBJ2-1	-	TGTGCCAGCAGTTTGACTAGGTACAATGAGCAGTTCTTC	CASSLTRYNEQFF
TRBV6-6	-	TRBJ2-7	-	TGTGCCAGCAGCCCCCAGGAATCCTACGAGCAGTACTTC	CASSPQESYEQYF
TRBV5-1	TRBD2	TRBJ2-7	-	TGCGCCAGCAGCTTGACCCCCGGGGGGAGCCCCTCCTACGAGCAGTACTTC	CASSLTPGGSPSYEQYF
TRBV9	-	TRBJ1-6	-	TGTGCCAGCAGCCTTAGGACCTATAATTCACCCCTCCACTTT	CASSLRTYNSPLHF
TRBV28	TRBD2	TRBJ2-2	-	TGTGCCAGCACCGAATGGGGACTAGCGGGAGTCGGGGAGCTGTTTTTT	CASTEWGLAGVGELFF
TRBV9	TRBD1	TRBJ1-1	-	TGTGCCAGCAGCGTCCGCGACAGGGGGCACACTGAAGCTTTCTTT	CASSVRDRGHTEAFF
TRBV5-1	TRBD2	TRBJ2-2	-	TGCGCCAGCAGCCCCACTAGCGACTACACCGGGGAGCTGTTTTTT	CASSPTSDYTGELFF